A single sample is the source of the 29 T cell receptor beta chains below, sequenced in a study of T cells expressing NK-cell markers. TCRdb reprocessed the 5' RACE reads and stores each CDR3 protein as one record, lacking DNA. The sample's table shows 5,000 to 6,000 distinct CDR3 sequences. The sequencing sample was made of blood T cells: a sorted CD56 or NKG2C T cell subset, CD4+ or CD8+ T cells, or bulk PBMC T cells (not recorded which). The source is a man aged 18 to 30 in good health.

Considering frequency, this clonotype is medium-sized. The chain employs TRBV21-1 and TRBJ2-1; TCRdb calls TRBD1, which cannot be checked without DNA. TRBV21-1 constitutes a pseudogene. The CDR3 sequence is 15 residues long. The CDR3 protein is CASPKGGYSYNEQFF.

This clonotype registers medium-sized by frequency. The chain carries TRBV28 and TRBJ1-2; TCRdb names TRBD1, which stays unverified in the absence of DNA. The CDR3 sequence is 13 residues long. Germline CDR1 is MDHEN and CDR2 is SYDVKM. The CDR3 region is CASGTGRPGGYTF.

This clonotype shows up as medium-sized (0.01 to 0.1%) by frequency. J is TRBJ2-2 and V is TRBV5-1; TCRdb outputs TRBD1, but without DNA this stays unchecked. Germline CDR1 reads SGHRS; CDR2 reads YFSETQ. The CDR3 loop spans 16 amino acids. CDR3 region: CASSWNRGSNTGELFF. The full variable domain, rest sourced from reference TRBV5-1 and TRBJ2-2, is KAGVTQTPRYLIKTRGQQVTLSCSPISGHRSVSWYQQTPGQGLQFLFEYFSETQRNKGNFPGRFSGRQFSNSRSEMNVSTLELGDSALYLCASSWNRGSNTGELFFGEGSRLTVL.

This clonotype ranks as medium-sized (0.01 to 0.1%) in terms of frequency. The CDR3 is CASSVQGLVNEQFF. This rearrangement joins TRBV5-6 to TRBJ2-1; there is no DNA to check the TCRdb D call of TRBD1. This CDR3 has 14 residues. The germline V gene encodes CDR1 SGHDT and CDR2 YYEEEE.

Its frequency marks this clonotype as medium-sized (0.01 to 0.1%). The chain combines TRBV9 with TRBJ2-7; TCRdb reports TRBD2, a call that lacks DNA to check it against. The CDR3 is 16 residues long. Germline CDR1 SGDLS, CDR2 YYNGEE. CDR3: CASSVAALADLYEQYF.

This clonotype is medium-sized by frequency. This chain's CDR3 is CASSEGAGREASYNEQFF. The chain employs TRBV7-2 and TRBJ2-1; no DNA is available, so the TRBD2 call from TCRdb remains unchecked. The CDR3 runs 18 residues. From germline, CDR1 is SGHTA and CDR2 FQGNSA.

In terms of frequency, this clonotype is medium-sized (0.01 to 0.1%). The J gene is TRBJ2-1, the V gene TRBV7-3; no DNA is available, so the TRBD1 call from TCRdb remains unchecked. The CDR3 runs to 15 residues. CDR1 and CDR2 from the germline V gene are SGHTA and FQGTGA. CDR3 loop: CASSSRQDSYNEQFF.

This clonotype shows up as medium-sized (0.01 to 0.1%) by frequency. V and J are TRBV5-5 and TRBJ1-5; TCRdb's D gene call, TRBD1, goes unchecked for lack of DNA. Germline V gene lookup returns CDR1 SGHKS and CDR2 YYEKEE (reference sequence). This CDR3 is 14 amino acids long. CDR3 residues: CASSFQGVDQPQHF.

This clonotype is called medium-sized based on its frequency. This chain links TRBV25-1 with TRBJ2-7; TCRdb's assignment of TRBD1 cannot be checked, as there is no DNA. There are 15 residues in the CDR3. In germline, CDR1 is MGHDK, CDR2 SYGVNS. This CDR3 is CASSTGDRGSYEQYF.

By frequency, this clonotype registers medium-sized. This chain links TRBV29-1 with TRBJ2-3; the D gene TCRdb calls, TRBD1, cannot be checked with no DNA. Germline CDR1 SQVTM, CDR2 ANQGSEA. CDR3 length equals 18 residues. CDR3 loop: CSVSKTGAPQIRTDTQYF.

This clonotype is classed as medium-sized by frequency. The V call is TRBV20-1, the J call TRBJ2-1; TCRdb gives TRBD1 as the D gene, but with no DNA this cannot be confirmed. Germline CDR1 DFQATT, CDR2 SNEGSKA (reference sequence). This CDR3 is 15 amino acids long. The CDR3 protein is CSARGLQGLPNEQFF.

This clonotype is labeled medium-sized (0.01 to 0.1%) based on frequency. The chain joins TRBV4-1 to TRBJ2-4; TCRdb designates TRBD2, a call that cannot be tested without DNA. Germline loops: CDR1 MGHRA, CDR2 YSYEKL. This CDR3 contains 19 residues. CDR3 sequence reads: CASSQTGQGTRRAKNIQYF.

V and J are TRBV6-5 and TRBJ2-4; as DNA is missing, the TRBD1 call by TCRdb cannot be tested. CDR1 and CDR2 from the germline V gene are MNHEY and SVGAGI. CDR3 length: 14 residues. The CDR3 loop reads CASSHIWTENIQYF.

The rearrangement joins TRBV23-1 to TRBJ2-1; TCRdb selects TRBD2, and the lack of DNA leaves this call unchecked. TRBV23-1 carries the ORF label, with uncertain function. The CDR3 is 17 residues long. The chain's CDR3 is CASSQYGWAGRYNEQFF.

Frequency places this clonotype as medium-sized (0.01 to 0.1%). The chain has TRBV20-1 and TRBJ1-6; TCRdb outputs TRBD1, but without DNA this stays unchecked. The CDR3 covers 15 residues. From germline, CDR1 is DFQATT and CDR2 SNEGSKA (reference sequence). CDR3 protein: CSARFIGQENSPLHF.

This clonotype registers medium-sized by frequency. CDR3 sequence: CASSLPLTLLNTEAFF. This chain connects TRBV7-9 to TRBJ1-1. Germline values: CDR1 SEHNR, CDR2 FQNEAQ (reference sequence). The CDR3 runs to 16 residues. Filled out from reference TRBV7-9 and TRBJ1-1, the complete variable domain reads DTGVSQNPRHKITKRGQNVTFRCDPISEHNRLYWYRQTLGQGPEFLTYFQNEAQLEKSRLLSDRFSAERPKGSFSTLEIQRTEQGDSAMYLCASSLPLTLLNTEAFFGQGTRLTVV.

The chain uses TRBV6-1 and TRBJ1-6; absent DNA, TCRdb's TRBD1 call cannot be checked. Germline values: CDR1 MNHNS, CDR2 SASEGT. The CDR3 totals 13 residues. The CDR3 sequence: CASSDSYNSPLHF.

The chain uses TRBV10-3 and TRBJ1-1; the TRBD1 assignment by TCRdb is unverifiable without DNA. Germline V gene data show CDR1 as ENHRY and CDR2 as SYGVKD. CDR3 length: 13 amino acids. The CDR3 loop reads CAINRGQGTEAFF.

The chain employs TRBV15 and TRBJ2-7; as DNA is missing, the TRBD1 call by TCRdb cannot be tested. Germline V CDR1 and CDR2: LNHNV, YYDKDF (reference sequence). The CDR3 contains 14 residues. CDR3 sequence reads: CATSREEGAHEQYF.

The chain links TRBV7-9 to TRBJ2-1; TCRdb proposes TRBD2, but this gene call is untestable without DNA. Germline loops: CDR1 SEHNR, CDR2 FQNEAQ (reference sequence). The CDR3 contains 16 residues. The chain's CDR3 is CASSPGASGSYNEQFF.

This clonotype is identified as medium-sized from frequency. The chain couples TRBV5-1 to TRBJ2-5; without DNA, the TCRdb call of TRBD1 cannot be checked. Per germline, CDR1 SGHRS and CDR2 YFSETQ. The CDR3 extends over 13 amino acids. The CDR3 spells CASSRDTQETQYF.

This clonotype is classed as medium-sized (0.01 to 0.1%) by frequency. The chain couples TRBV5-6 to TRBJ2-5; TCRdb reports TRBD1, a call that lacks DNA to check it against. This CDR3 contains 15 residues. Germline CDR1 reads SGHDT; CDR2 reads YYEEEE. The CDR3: CASSLGELTGFAQYF.

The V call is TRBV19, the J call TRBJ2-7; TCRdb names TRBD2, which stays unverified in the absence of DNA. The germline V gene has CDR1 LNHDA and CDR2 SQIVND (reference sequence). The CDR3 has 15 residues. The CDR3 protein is CASSPRLAYPTEQYF.

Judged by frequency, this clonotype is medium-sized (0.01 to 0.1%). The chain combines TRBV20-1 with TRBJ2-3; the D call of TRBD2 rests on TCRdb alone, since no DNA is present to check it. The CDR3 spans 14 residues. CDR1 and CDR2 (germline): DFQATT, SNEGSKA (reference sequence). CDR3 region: CSAPTGTRSDTQYF.

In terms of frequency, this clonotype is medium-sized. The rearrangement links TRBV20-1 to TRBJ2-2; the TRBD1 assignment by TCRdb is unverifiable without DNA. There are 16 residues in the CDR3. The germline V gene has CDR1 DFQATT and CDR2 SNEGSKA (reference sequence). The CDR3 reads CSARSRDTRNTGELFF.

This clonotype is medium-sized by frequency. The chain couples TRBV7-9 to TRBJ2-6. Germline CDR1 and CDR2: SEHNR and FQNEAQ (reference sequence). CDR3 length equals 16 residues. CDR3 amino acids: CASSWRQISGANVLTF.

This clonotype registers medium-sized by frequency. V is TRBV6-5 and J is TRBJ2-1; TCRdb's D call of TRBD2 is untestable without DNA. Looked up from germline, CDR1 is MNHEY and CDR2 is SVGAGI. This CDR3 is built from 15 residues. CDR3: CASSPLAGGNNEQFF.

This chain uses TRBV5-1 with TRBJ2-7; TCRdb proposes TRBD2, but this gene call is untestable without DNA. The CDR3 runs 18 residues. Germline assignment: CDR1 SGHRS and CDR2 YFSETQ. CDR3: CASSLLTPTSGSSNEQYF.

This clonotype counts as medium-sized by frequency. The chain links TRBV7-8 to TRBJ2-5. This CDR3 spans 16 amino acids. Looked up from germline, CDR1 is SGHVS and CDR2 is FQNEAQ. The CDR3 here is CASSLEARQYQETQYF.